Each of the 22 T cell receptor beta chains below was sequenced from the same sample in a study of beta chain features in type 1 diabetes. Study-wide results and caveats: Shortening that was moderate but significant affected the TCRB CDR3s of Type 1 diabetes patients in all four CD4+ subsets.

These TCRs' antigens remain unknown. The whole isolated RNA underwent reverse transcription, so sequencing captured expressed TCRB transcripts. Sequencing used immunoSEQ multiplex PCR; TCRdb keeps in-frame clones, though not all of them. The profile shows about 160,000 clones, almost 65% of them singletons. The specimen was naive CD4+ T cells from blood. The receptor set was obtained from a man younger than 45 with type 1 diabetes.

This clone was seen only a few times. CDR3 region: CAWSGGDYYGYTF. CDR3 nucleotides: TGTGCCTGGAGTGGAGGGGATTACTATGGCTACACCTTC. The chain recombines TRBV30 with TRBJ1-2; possible D gene TRBD1, 5 bases. V shed 1 base and J shed 3 bases, with 9 bases lying between them. The CDR3 runs 13 residues. The germline gives CDR1 GTSNPN, CDR2 SVGIG (reference sequence). Using reference TRBV30 and TRBJ1-2 for the parts outside the CDR3, the full variable domain is SQTIHQWPATLVQPVGSPLSLECTVEGTSNPNLYWYRQAAGRGLQLLFYSVGIGQISSEVPQNLSASRPQDRQFILSSKKLLLSDSGFYLCAWSGGDYYGYTFGSGTRLTVV.

About this clone itself: Other DNA sequences of this sample code for an identical CDR3. V and J are TRBV29-1 and TRBJ2-5; D unresolved. Germline V gene data show CDR1 as SQVTM and CDR2 as ANQGSEA. The CDR3 spans 11 residues. V gave up 2 bases and J gave up 4 bases, with 5 bases separating them. The CDR3, as DNA: TGCAGCGTTGAATCTGGAGAGACCCAGTACTTC. It encodes CSVESGETQYF.

This clone was recorded only once. J is TRBJ2-4 and V is TRBV7-9, with no clear D. This CDR3 contains 11 residues. Trimming shortened V by 5 bases and J by 8 bases, and 7 bases separated the two germline ends. CDR1 is SEHNR, CDR2 FQNEAQ, per germline (reference sequence). CDR3 nucleotides: TGTGCCAGCAGCGAGCGAGACATTCAGTACTTC. The encoded protein is CASSERDIQYF.

The chain links TRBV11-2 to TRBJ2-1; TRBD1 matches 8 bases. From germline, CDR1 is SGHAT and CDR2 FQNNGV. The CDR3 runs 15 residues. Trimming cost V 7 bases and J 5 bases; bases outside gene matches: 10. In DNA form, the CDR3 reads TGTGCCAGCACCACCGGACAGGGAAGGGACAATGAGCAGTTCTTC. It is translated as CASTTGQGRDNEQFF.

The chain uses TRBV29-1 and TRBJ2-5, with 10 nucleotides matching TRBD2. Germline V gene data show CDR1 as SQVTM and CDR2 as ANQGSEA. With V trimmed by 7 bases and J by 5 bases, 7 bases remained unmatched. CDR3 size: 13 residues. CDR3 sequence (DNA): TGCAGCGCTCCGGTAGCGGGAGGCGAGACCCAGTACTTC. Translated: CSAPVAGGETQYF.

The rearrangement uses TRBV15 and TRBJ1-4; D possibly corresponds to TRBD1 (6 bases). Per germline, CDR1 LNHNV and CDR2 YYDKDF (reference sequence). Deletions cut 0 bases from V and 6 bases from J, with 8 bases between. This CDR3 has 14 amino acids. The CDR3 nucleotides read TGTGCCACCAGCAGAGACAGGGGTGATGAAAAACTGTTTTTT. Encoded protein: CATSRDRGDEKLFF.

The rearrangement links TRBV14 to TRBJ1-6; D gene unclear. CDR1 and CDR2 from the germline V gene are SGHDN and FVKESK. V was pared by 1 base and J by 9 bases, with 16 bases between. CDR3 length: 16 amino acids. CDR3 loop: CASSQAKGGMGSPLHF. Here the CDR3 DNA reads TGTGCCAGCAGCCAAGCGAAGGGCGGGATGGGTTCACCCCTCCACTTT.

This clone was found a few times. The V call is TRBV2, the J call TRBJ2-1, with D tentatively TRBD1 (6 bases). CDR1 SNHLY and CDR2 FYNNEI come from the germline V gene. V lost 5 bases and J 0 bases, leaving 14 bases between the germline ends. The CDR3 spans 16 residues. For the CDR3, the DNA is TGTGCCAGCAGTTGGGCACAGGGTAGCTCCTACAATGAGCAGTTCTTC. As protein: CASSWAQGSSYNEQFF.

This chain links TRBV11-2 with TRBJ1-1; 7 bases match TRBD1. Germline V gene sequence: CDR1 SGHAT, CDR2 FQNNGV. The CDR3 loop spans 13 amino acids. The trim removed 5 bases at V and 6 bases at J, leaving 6 bases unmatched. Here the CDR3 DNA reads TGTGCCAGCAGCATCGGAGGGGGCCCTGAAGCTTTCTTT. Protein: CASSIGGGPEAFF.

This clone was picked up a small number of times. The rearrangement joins TRBV2 to TRBJ1-5, with D hard to call. Between the trimmed V and J ends, which lost 5 bases and 7 bases, there was a span of 12 bases. There are 13 residues in the CDR3. CDR1 is SNHLY, CDR2 FYNNEI, per germline. CDR3 sequence: CASSPGPEQPQHF. The DNA for the CDR3 is TGTGCCAGCAGTCCAGGACCGGAACAGCCCCAGCATTTT.

On this clone: Other DNA sequences within the sample encode an identical CDR3. The chain employs TRBV30 and TRBJ2-6, with D uncertain. This CDR3 region has 13 residues. The germline V and J ends were trimmed by 0 bases and 1 base, with 1 base remaining between them. Germline CDR1 GTSNPN, CDR2 SVGIG (reference sequence). In DNA form, the CDR3 reads TGTGCCTGGAGTGTATCTGGGGCCAACGTCCTGACTTTC. Encoded protein: CAWSVSGANVLTF.

The V and J genes are TRBV15 and TRBJ1-2; D gene ambiguous. CDR3 length: 15 residues. CDR1 is LNHNV, CDR2 YYDKDF, per germline (reference sequence). Between the trimmed V and J ends, which lost 0 bases and 4 bases, there was a span of 12 bases. CDR3 sequence: CATSREREGFYGYTF. The CDR3 DNA reads TGTGCCACCAGCAGAGAAAGGGAGGGCTTCTATGGCTACACCTTC.

V usage is TRBV5-1 and J usage is TRBJ2-1; D unclear. Between the trimmed V and J ends, which lost 4 bases and 7 bases, there was a span of 12 bases. Germline CDR1 reads SGHRS; CDR2 reads YFSETQ. The CDR3 consists of 13 residues. The DNA for the CDR3 is TGCGCCAGCAGCGGAACAGTGAGGAATGAGCAGTTCTTC. It translates to CASSGTVRNEQFF. Full variable domain (remainder filled in from reference TRBV5-1 and TRBJ2-1): KAGVTQTPRYLIKTRGQQVTLSCSPISGHRSVSWYQQTPGQGLQFLFEYFSETQRNKGNFPGRFSGRQFSNSRSEMNVSTLELGDSALYLCASSGTVRNEQFFGPGTRLTVL.

In its sample, this clone was seen a few times. CDR3 bases: TGTGCCAGCAGCCAAGTCCGAGGGTGGGGGACTGAAGCTTTCTTT. It encodes CASSQVRGWGTEAFF. The V gene is TRBV14, the J gene TRBJ1-1, with D possibly TRBD1 on 5 matching bases. The V end lost 1 base, the J end lost 5 bases, and 14 bases lay between the germline ends. This CDR3 spans 15 amino acids. Germline-derived CDR1 and CDR2 are SGHDN and FVKESK.

J is TRBJ2-4 and V is TRBV29-1; D is uncertain. V dropped 0 bases and J dropped 0 bases, with 12 bases sitting between them. Looked up from germline, CDR1 is SQVTM and CDR2 is ANQGSEA. This CDR3 has 16 amino acids. The CDR3 loop reads CSVEDREALAKNIQYF. The CDR3, as DNA: TGCAGCGTTGAAGATAGGGAAGCACTAGCCAAAAACATTCAGTACTTC.

The V call is TRBV7-9, the J call TRBJ2-3, with D maybe TRBD1 (6 bases). The CDR3 length is 12 residues. V was shortened by 8 bases and J by 4 bases, with 10 bases between the two germline ends. Germline values: CDR1 SEHNR, CDR2 FQNEAQ (reference sequence). The CDR3 bases are TGTGCCAGCGGCCGACAGGCAGATACGCAGTATTTT. It translates to CASGRQADTQYF.

The genes are TRBV20-1 and TRBJ1-2; D is ambiguous. This CDR3 spans 10 amino acids. In germline, CDR1 is DFQATT, CDR2 SNEGSKA (reference sequence). Trimming left V 5 bases short and J 9 bases short, with 10 bases between. CDR3 DNA sequence: TGCAGTGCTCCAGAATTGAGCTACACCTTC. Protein: CSAPELSYTF.

Of note for this clone: Distinct nucleotide sequences in the sample also encode this CDR3. The V gene is TRBV29-1, the J gene TRBJ1-1; TRBD1 agrees at 7 bases. J was trimmed by 4 bases and V by 5 bases; bases with no gene match: 7. The CDR3 is 13 amino acids. Germline V lookup: CDR1 SQVTM, CDR2 ANQGSEA. CDR3 sequence: CSVTRAGGTEAFF. The CDR3 DNA is TGCAGCGTTACCCGGGCAGGGGGCACTGAAGCTTTCTTT. Drawing the rest from reference TRBV29-1 and TRBJ1-1, the complete variable domain is SAVISQKPSRDICQRGTSLTIQCQVDSQVTMMFWYRQQPGQSLTLIATANQGSEATYESGFVIDKFPISRPNLTFSTLTVSNMSPEDSSIYLCSVTRAGGTEAFFGQGTRLTVV.

This clone has just a few counts. The chain combines TRBV30 with TRBJ1-3; D not certain. The CDR3 sequence is 13 residues long. The germline V and J ends were trimmed by 0 bases and 3 bases, with 6 bases remaining between them. Germline V gene sequence: CDR1 GTSNPN, CDR2 SVGIG (reference sequence). The CDR3 spells CAWSVANGNTIYF. The CDR3 DNA reads as TGTGCCTGGAGTGTGGCAAATGGAAACACCATATATTTT.

The J gene is TRBJ1-2, the V gene TRBV5-6; perhaps TRBD1 as D (5 bases). With 2 bases removed from V and 6 bases from J, the gap between germline ends came to 23 bases. This CDR3 contains 17 residues. The germline gives CDR1 SGHDT, CDR2 YYEEEE. Here the CDR3 reads CASSFEYSRPEDNGYTF. Written as DNA, the CDR3 is TGTGCCAGCAGCTTTGAATATTCCCGGCCGGAGGACAATGGCTACACCTTC.

The V call is TRBV9, the J call TRBJ2-3, with 7 bases lining up with TRBD2. Per germline, CDR1 SGDLS and CDR2 YYNGEE. V was pared by 4 bases and J by 1 base, with 15 bases of the junction left unmatched. This CDR3 is built from 18 residues. The CDR3 coding sequence is TGTGCCAGCAGCCCTCACGTGGGGGAAGCGGGACGCACAGATACGCAGTATTTT. It translates to CASSPHVGEAGRTDTQYF.

The V gene is TRBV19, the J gene TRBJ2-3; no clear D. Trimming removed 7 bases from V and 7 bases from J, with 12 bases in between. The CDR3 covers 12 residues. Germline V lookup: CDR1 LNHDA, CDR2 SQIVND (reference sequence). The CDR3 DNA reads as TGTGCCAGTATCGACTTCGGTCATACGCAGTATTTT. It yields the protein CASIDFGHTQYF.